The 3 T cell receptor beta chains reported below all come from one sample, sequenced in a study of tumor and adjacent non-tumor tissue in lung cancer. The template was RNA from unsorted bulk tissue. The normal lung tissue was taken more than 3 cm from the tumor edge. TCRbeta libraries were built with three rounds of nested PCR, modified from ARM-PCR. Via MiXCR, TCRdb re-called the multiplex PCR reads, giving one row per CDR3 protein. The sample carries 90,000 to 120,000 distinct CDR3 sequences, around three fifths recorded once. Sample: distant non-tumor lung tissue. The receptors originated from a man aged 25-45 years with non-small cell lung cancer.

Ten or more counts support this clonotype. The chain carries TRBV30 and TRBJ1-2, with 7 bases fitting TRBD1. V trimming: 1 base; J trimming: 6 bases; junction bases outside the gene matches: 5. Germline CDR1 is GTSNPN and CDR2 is SVGIG (reference sequence). The CDR3 extends over 13 amino acids. CDR3 nucleotides: TGTGCCTGGAGTGACAGGGGTAGTGATGGCTACACCTTC. Amino acid sequence: CAWSDRGSDGYTF.

To note about this clonotype: Here the CDR3 omits its conserved ending phenylalanine or tryptophan, so a read error is the likely source. The CDR3 here is CASSERQGVGEQFS. The CDR3 nucleotides read TGTGCCAGCAGCGAAAGGCAGGGTGTGGGTGAGCAGTTCTCC. The chain couples TRBV11-3 to TRBJ2-1, with D possibly matching TRBD1 (5 bases). CDR3 length: 14 residues. Germline V gene data show CDR1 as SGHNT and CDR2 as YENEEA. V lost 5 bases and J lost 9, with 17 bases in between.

On this clonotype itself: This may be a read error, as it is one base from a much larger clone. This sequence joins TRBV4-3 and TRBJ1-3; tentative D call: TRBD1 (6 bases). Germline values: CDR1 LGHNA, CDR2 YSLEER. The V gene lost 4 bases and the J gene lost 0 bases, with 10 bases spanning the gap. This CDR3 comprises 15 residues. This CDR3 reads CASSRQALSGNTIYF. Here the CDR3 DNA reads TGCGCCAGCAGCCGACAGGCGCTCTCTGGAAACACCATATATTTT.